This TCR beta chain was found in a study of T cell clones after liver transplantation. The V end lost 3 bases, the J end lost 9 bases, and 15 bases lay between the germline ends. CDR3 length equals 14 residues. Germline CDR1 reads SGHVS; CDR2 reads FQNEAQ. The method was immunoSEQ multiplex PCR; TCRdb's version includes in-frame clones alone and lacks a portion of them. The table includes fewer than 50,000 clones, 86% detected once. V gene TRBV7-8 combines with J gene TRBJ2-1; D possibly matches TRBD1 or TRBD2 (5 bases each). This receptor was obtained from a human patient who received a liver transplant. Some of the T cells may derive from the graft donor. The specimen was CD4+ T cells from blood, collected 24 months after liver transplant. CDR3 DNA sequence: TGTGCCAGCAGCTTCCTCTTACCAGGGAGTGAGCAGTTCTTC. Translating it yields CASSFLLPGSEQFF.